The 23 T cell receptor beta chains below come from one sample, sequenced in a study of cytomegalovirus exposure and HLA in healthy donors. In the PCR, 60 Vbeta and 13 Jbeta primers were used. This table comes from immunoSEQ multiplex PCR, and its TCRdb copy is limited to in-frame clones, with some not included. This table has 110,000 or so clones, 83% appearing once. The specimen was PBMCs. Receptors originate from a man aged 18 to 30 in good health and CMV-seronegative.

The J gene is TRBJ2-3, the V gene TRBV19; D is perhaps TRBD1 (7 bases). The CDR3 has 17 residues. The ends were cut back, 3 bases at V and 1 base at J, with 17 bases in the middle. Looked up from germline, CDR1 is LNHDA and CDR2 is SQIVND (reference sequence). The DNA of the CDR3 is TGTGCCAGTAGTATCGAGGAGGGGGCAGGGGGCACAGATACGCAGTATTTT. Protein sequence: CASSIEEGAGGTDTQYF.

V and J are TRBV6-6 and TRBJ1-3, with a possible D match to TRBD1 (5 bases). This CDR3 is 14 amino acids long. The V end was cut by 6 bases, the J end by 2 bases, with 11 bases between. Germline V gives CDR1 MNHNY, CDR2 SVGAGI (reference sequence). CDR3 residues: CASRETEAGNTIYF. The CDR3 coding sequence is TGTGCCAGCAGGGAGACAGAGGCTGGAAACACCATATATTTT.

The chain has TRBV6-1 and TRBJ2-7; 10 bases match TRBD1. Germline loops: CDR1 MNHNS, CDR2 SASEGT. The CDR3 is made up of 16 amino acids. V dropped 2 bases and J dropped 2; count of bases not matched to a gene: 6. The CDR3 nucleotides are TGTGCCAGCAGTGAACGGGACAGGGGTTCGACCTACGAGCAGTACTTC. Amino acid sequence: CASSERDRGSTYEQYF.

This chain links TRBV27 with TRBJ2-1, with D possibly being TRBD1 (5 bases). The germline V gene encodes CDR1 MNHEY and CDR2 SMNVEV (reference sequence). CDR3 length equals 14 residues. The ends were cut back, 9 bases at V and 1 base at J, with 13 bases in the middle. CDR3 in amino acids: CARGIRGSYNEQFF. The CDR3 DNA reads as TGTGCCAGGGGGATTAGGGGATCCTACAATGAGCAGTTCTTC.

This sequence joins TRBV30 and TRBJ2-7; 7 bases fit TRBD2. In germline, CDR1 is GTSNPN, CDR2 SVGIG (reference sequence). The CDR3 spans 13 residues. With 4 bases clipped from V and 2 bases from J, the junction kept 5 bases outside the gene matches. In DNA, the CDR3 is TGTGCCTGGAACGCGGGAGCAACCTACGAGCAGTACTTC. It translates to CAWNAGATYEQYF.

This clone occurred once. The chain recombines TRBV11-2 with TRBJ2-7; TRBD2 matches at 10 bases. The CDR3 sequence is 15 residues long. Losses at the gene ends were 1 base for V and 3 bases for J; bases not matched to a gene: 3. The germline gives CDR1 SGHAT, CDR2 FQNNGV. The CDR3 is CASSLASGSNYEQYF. The DNA for the CDR3 is TGTGCCAGCAGCTTAGCTAGCGGGAGTAACTACGAGCAGTACTTC.

This clone has a handful of counts. This chain links TRBV7-2 with TRBJ2-7; 7 bases match TRBD2. The CDR3 is 17 residues long. The V and J ends lost 1 base and 1 base, in that order; junction bases with no gene match: 10. Germline CDR1 and CDR2: SGHTA and FQGNSA. The CDR3 protein is CASSLGMSAGVSYEQYF. The CDR3 DNA reads as TGTGCCAGCAGCTTAGGAATGTCGGCGGGAGTTTCCTACGAGCAGTACTTC.

The chain combines TRBV29-1 with TRBJ1-5, with 9 bases that match TRBD1. The CDR3 length is 14 residues. CDR1 is SQVTM, CDR2 ANQGSEA, per germline. Germline trimming cut 7 bases from V and 3 bases from J; bases unmatched to any gene: 7. The CDR3 here is CSALGQGLNQPQHF. In DNA, the CDR3 is TGCAGCGCACTGGGACAGGGACTCAATCAGCCCCAGCATTTT.

The CDR3 region is CASSELAYGYTF. The DNA for the CDR3 is TGTGCCAGCAGTGAACTGGCCTATGGCTACACCTTC. The chain recombines TRBV2 with TRBJ1-2; no clear D. The CDR3 has 12 residues. With 2 bases removed from V and 4 bases from J, the gap between germline ends came to 5 bases. Germline V CDR1 and CDR2: SNHLY, FYNNEI.

The chain has TRBV2 and TRBJ1-2; 10 positions match TRBD1. Trimming removed 1 base from V and 8 bases from J; junction bases left unmatched: 7. The CDR3 has 15 residues. The germline CDR1 and CDR2 sequences are SNHLY and FYNNEI. In nucleotides, the CDR3 is TGTGCCAGCAGTGAAGGGGACAGGGGTTTTGAGGGCTACACCTTC. Its protein product is CASSEGDRGFEGYTF. The full variable domain, completed using reference TRBV2 and TRBJ1-2, is EPEVTQTPSHQVTQMGQEVILRCVPISNHLYFYWYRQILGQKVEFLVSFYNNEISEKSEIFDDQFSVERPDGSNFTLKIRSTKLEDSAMYFCASSEGDRGFEGYTFGSGTRLTVV.

The chain uses TRBV5-1 and TRBJ1-2, with 9 bases matching TRBD1. The germline CDR1 and CDR2 sequences are SGHRS and YFSETQ. The CDR3 is 15 residues long. V shed 4 bases and J 5 bases; nucleotides not matched to a gene: 9. This CDR3 reads CASSREQGAVYGYTF. The CDR3, as DNA: TGCGCCAGCAGCCGAGAACAGGGGGCAGTATATGGCTACACCTTC.

This clone has just one count. The J gene is TRBJ2-6, the V gene TRBV11-2, with 7 nucleotides matching TRBD2. The CDR3 sequence is 16 residues long. CDR1 SGHAT and CDR2 FQNNGV come from the germline V gene. The junction had 5 bases not matched to a gene; V was cut back by 3 bases and J by 3 bases. The CDR3 region has the DNA TGTGCCAGCAGCTTGGGCGGGGGTTTTGGGGCCAACGTCCTGACTTTC. Protein product: CASSLGGGFGANVLTF.

The chain couples TRBV30 to TRBJ2-3, with 13 bases lining up with TRBD2. J gave up 5 bases and V 5 bases, and 4 bases lay outside the gene matches. CDR1 is GTSNPN, CDR2 SVGIG, per germline (reference sequence). The CDR3 has 14 residues. CDR3 coding DNA: TGTGCCTGGGGACTAGCGGGAGTTGGAGATACGCAGTATTTT. It specifies CAWGLAGVGDTQYF.

The V gene is TRBV6-1, the J gene TRBJ2-7, with 7 bases aligning to TRBD1. The CDR3 covers 14 residues. Per germline, CDR1 MNHNS and CDR2 SASEGT. The ends lost 8 bases at V and 4 bases at J; junction bases unmatched: 11. For the CDR3, the DNA is TGTGCCAGCCATAGGACAGGTTCGATTTACGAGCAGTACTTC. This translates into CASHRTGSIYEQYF.

The rearrangement joins TRBV29-1 to TRBJ1-1, with D unresolved. Trimming took off 6 bases at V and 2 bases at J, with 7 bases between the two ends. The CDR3 is made up of 11 amino acids. The germline gives CDR1 SQVTM, CDR2 ANQGSEA. Here the CDR3 reads CSVDTNTEAFF. CDR3 bases: TGCAGCGTCGACACTAACACTGAAGCTTTCTTT.

The chain joins TRBV7-2 to TRBJ2-7; no clear D. Trimming removed 5 bases at V and 9 bases at J, with 14 bases between. The CDR3 length is 12 residues. Germline values: CDR1 SGHTA, CDR2 FQGNSA. The CDR3 reads CASSLDGAGQYF. CDR3 nucleotide sequence: TGTGCCAGCAGCCTCGACGGAGCTGGGCAGTACTTC.

This clone was detected a few times. The chain employs TRBV7-6 and TRBJ1-1, with D perhaps matching TRBD1 (5 bases). CDR1 is SGHVS, CDR2 FNYEAQ, per germline. This CDR3 is built from 14 residues. V shed 5 bases and J shed 0 bases, with 10 bases lying between them. CDR3 region: CASSRDRMNTEAFF. In DNA, the CDR3 is TGTGCCAGCAGCCGCGACAGAATGAACACTGAAGCTTTCTTT.

This chain joins TRBV2 and TRBJ1-1, with D unresolved. V was cut by 10 bases and J by 1 base, with 16 bases left in between. The CDR3 is 14 residues long. Germline CDR1 is SNHLY and CDR2 is FYNNEI. The CDR3, as DNA: TGTGCCACCACCGCCGCTGGCAGGAACACTGAAGCTTTCTTT. It translates to CATTAAGRNTEAFF.

This clone was seen once. This rearrangement joins TRBV19 to TRBJ2-2, with D tentatively TRBD1 (6 bases). Trimming left V 3 bases short and J 10 bases short, with 15 bases between. Germline CDR1 and CDR2: LNHDA and SQIVND (reference sequence). This CDR3 has 14 residues. CDR3 coding DNA: TGTGCCAGTAGTATTAGGGACACCGGCTTGGAGCTGTTTTTT. It codes for CASSIRDTGLELFF.

The CDR3 spells CASSEQPGQPEAFF. In DNA, the CDR3 is TGTGCCAGCAGTGAACAGCCGGGACAGCCCGAAGCTTTCTTT. This chain connects TRBV28 to TRBJ1-1; 7 positions agree with TRBD1. J lost 8 bases, V lost 5 bases, and 11 bases had no gene match. The germline V gene encodes CDR1 MDHEN and CDR2 SYDVKM. The CDR3 extends over 14 amino acids.

The CDR3 sequence is CASSYSMEGLGELFF. CDR3 in DNA: TGTGCCAGCAGTTACTCGATGGAGGGTCTCGGGGAGCTGTTTTTT. The chain couples TRBV6-5 to TRBJ2-2; tentative D call: TRBD2 (6 bases). Germline lookup yields CDR1 MNHEY and CDR2 SVGAGI. Trimming left V 0 bases short and J 7 bases short, with 12 bases between. The CDR3 contains 15 residues.

The chain couples TRBV19 to TRBJ1-1; 7 bases fit TRBD1. The germline V gene encodes CDR1 LNHDA and CDR2 SQIVND (reference sequence). The CDR3 sequence is 18 residues long. J lost 6 bases, V lost 4 bases, and 20 bases had no gene match. CDR3 DNA sequence: TGTGCCAGTAGTACTCGAAACCTTGGAGGGGGCATTGCGCCTGAAGCTTTCTTT. Its protein is CASSTRNLGGGIAPEAFF.

CDR3 protein: CASSLYASRGPETQYF. In nucleotides, the CDR3 is TGTGCCAGCAGTTTATATGCTAGTAGGGGTCCGGAGACCCAGTACTTC. The rearrangement uses TRBV27 and TRBJ2-5, with D maybe TRBD1 (5 bases). Germline V gives CDR1 MNHEY, CDR2 SMNVEV (reference sequence). The germline V and J ends were trimmed by 1 base and 5 bases, with 17 bases remaining between them. The CDR3 has 16 residues.